This T cell receptor (beta chain) was identified during a study of glioma-infiltrating T cells. Amplification of TCR alpha and beta CDR3 regions from RNA used iRepertoire nested multiplex PCR. TCRdb reprocessed the multiplex PCR reads via MiXCR and lists one record per CDR3 protein. The sample contains fewer than 200,000 distinct CDR3 sequences, around 40% of which appear only once. Study conclusions and caveats: Above-expected tissue-blood divergence occurred in all gliomas, most in low-grade ones.

CDR1 and CDR2 from the germline V gene are MDHEN and SYDVKM. This CDR3 region has 14 residues. As for this clonotype: The antigen is undetermined. An end of the junction differs from the germline gene, which may be a read error.

The source of this sequence is a human donor with low-grade glioma or glioblastoma, undergoing nonglioma brain surgery, or in good health (not recorded which). The chain has TRBV28 and TRBJ1-2; D is undetermined. Input material: glioma tissue, nonneoplastic brain tissue, or PBMCs (not recorded which). The CDR3 sequence is CASAETKWNYGYTF. DNA of the CDR3: TGTGCCAGCGCTGAAACCAAGTGGAACTATGGATACACCTTC.